This T cell receptor (beta chain) was documented in a study of PD-1 blockade in classical Hodgkin lymphoma. Every patient was affected by relapse after autologous stem cell transplantation, while exposure to brentuximab vedotin was not uniform. Profiling relied on immunoSEQ multiplex PCR, and the TCRdb table lists in-frame clones only, not all of them. Among some 38,000 clones, over 60% were seen once, and the ten largest hold about 10%. This receptor was taken from a human donor with classical Hodgkin lymphoma. Sequencing used peripheral blood mononuclear cells (PBMCs), obtained at baseline.

The CDR3 bases are TGCAGCGTTGTCCCAGGGATAGACACCGGGGAGCTGTTTTTT. Residues: CSVVPGIDTGELFF. The rearrangement links TRBV29-1 to TRBJ2-2, with D tentatively TRBD1 (5 bases). Germline V gives CDR1 SQVTM, CDR2 ANQGSEA. The CDR3 has 14 amino acids. Deletions cut 4 bases from V and 3 bases from J, with 12 bases between.